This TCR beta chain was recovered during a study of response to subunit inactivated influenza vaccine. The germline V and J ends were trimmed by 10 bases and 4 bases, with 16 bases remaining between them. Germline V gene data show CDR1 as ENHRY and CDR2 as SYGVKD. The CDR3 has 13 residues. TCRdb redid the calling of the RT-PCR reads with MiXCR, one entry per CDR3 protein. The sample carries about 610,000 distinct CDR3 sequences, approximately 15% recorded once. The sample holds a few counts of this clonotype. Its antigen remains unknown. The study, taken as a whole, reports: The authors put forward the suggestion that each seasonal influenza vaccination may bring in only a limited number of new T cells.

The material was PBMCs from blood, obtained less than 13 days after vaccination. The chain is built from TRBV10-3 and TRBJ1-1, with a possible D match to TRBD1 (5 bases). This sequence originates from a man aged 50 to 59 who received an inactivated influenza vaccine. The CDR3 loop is CATELVRGTEAFF. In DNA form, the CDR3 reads TGTGCCACCGAACTCGTGAGGGGCACTGAAGCTTTCTTT.